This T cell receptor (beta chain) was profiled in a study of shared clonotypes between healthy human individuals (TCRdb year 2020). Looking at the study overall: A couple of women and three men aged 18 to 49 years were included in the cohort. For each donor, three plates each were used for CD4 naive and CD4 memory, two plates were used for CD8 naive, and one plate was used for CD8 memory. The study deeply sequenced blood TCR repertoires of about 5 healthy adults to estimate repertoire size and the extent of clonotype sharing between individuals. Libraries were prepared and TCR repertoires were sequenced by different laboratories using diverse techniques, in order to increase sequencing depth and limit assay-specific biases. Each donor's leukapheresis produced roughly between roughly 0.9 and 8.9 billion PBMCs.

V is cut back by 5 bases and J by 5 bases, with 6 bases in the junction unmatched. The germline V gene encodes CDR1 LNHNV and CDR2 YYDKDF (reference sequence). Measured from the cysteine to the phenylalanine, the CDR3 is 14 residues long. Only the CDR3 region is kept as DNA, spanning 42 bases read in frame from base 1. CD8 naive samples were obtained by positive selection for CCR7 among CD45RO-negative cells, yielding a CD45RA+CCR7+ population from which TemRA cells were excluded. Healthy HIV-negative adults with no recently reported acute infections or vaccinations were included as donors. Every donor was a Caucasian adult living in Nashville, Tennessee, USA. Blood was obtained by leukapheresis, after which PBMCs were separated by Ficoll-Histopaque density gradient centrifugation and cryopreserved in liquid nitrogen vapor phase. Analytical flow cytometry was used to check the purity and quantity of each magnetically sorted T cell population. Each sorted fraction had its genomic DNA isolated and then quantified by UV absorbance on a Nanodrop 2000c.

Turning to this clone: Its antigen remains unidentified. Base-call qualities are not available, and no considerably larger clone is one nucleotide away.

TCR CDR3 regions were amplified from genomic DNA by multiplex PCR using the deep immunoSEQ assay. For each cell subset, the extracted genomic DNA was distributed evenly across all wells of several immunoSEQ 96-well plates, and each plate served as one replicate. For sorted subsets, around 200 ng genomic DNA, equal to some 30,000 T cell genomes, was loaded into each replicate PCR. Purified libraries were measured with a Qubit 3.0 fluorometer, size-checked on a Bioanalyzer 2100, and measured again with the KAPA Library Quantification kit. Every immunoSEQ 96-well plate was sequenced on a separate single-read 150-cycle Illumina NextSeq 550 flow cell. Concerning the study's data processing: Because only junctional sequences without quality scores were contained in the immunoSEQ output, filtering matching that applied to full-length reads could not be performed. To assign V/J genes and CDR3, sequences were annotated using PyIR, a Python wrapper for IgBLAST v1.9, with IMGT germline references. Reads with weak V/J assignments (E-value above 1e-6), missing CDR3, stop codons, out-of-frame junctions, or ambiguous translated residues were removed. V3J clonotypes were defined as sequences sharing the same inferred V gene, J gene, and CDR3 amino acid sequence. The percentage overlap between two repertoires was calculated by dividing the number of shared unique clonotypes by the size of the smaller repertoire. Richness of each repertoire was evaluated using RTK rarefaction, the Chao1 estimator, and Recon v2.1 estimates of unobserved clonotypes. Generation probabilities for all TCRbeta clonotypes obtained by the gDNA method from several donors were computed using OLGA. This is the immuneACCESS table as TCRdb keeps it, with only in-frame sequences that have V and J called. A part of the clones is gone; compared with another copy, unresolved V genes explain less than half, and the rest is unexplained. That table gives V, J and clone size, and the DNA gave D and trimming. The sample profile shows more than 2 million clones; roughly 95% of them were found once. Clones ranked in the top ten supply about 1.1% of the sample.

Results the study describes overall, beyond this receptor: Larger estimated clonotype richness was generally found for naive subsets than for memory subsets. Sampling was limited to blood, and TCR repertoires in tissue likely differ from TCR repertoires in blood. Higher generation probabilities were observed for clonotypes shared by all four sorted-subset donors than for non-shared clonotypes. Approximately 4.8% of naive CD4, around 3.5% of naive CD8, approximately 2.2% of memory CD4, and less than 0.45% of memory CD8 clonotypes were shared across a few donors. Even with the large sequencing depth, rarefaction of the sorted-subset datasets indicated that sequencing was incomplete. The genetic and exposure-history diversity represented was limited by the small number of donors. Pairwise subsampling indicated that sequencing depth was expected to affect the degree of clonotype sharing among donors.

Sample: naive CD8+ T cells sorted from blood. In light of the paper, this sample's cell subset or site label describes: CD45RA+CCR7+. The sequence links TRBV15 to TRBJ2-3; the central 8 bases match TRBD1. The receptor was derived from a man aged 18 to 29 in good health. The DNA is TGTGCCACCAGCGAGGGGACAGGAGGAGATACGCAGTATTTT. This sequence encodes CATSEGTGGDTQYF.